By frequency, the clone carrying this TCR beta chain is medium-sized (0.01 to 0.1%). Multiplex touch-down PCR amplified TRB using TRB-A and TRB-B pools in one tube. TCRdb reanalyzed the multiplex PCR reads and collapses them to one entry per CDR3 protein, without DNA. The sample holds roughly 5,000 distinct CDR3 sequences. These data belong to a study of T cell clusters in autoimmune cytopenias. The CDR3 loop spans 12 amino acids. The germline V gene has CDR1 SQVTM and CDR2 ANQGSEA. About 37,500 genome equivalents of blood DNA were amplified for TRB. These data are also associated with another study on T cell repertoires in aging, cancer and after chemotherapy.

The rearrangement links TRBV29-1 to TRBJ2-7; lacking DNA, the TRBD1 call made by TCRdb goes unchecked. The source material was peripheral blood. The clonotype originates from a human donor in good health. CDR3 protein: CSVEGETYEQYF.